This TCR beta chain was recorded in a study of T-cell reconstitution after alpha-beta-depleted transplantation in children. Unique molecular identifiers were used in preparing the TCRbeta library. One entry per CDR3 protein, called by TCRdb with MiXCR from the PCR reads. The repertoire consists of roughly 500,000 distinct CDR3 sequences, with around an eighth occurring once and the leading ten covering more than 5.5%. Per the germline V gene, CDR1 is KGHDR and CDR2 is SFDVKD. The CDR3 length is 15 residues. The chain carries TRBV24-1 and TRBJ2-3; no firm D call. The sequencing used PBMCs from the stem cell graft donor, collected from the stem cell graft. The receptor's source is a human donor who donated a stem cell graft to a child with combined immunodeficiency. The CDR3 here is CAASYLQSTTDTQYF. CDR3 sequence (DNA): TGTGCGGCCAGTTATTTGCAATCGACCACAGATACGCAGTATTTT.